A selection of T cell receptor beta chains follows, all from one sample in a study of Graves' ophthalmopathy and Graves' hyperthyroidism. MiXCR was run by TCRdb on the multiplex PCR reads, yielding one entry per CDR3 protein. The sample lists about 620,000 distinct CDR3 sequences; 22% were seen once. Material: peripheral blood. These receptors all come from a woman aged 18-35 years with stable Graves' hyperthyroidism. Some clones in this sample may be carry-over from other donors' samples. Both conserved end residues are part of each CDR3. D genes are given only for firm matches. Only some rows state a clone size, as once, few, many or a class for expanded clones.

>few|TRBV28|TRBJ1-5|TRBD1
CASSFGTGWVRGSNQPQHF
TGTGCCAGCAGTTTCGGGACAGGGTGGGTTAGGGGGAGCAATCAGCCCCAGCATTTT
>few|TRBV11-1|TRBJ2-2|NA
CASSLVLRQQDTGELFF
TGTGCCAGCAGCTTAGTTCTTCGTCAGCAAGACACCGGGGAGCTGTTTTTT
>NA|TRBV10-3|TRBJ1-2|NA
CAIRTEREGYTF
TGTGCCATCAGGACAGAGAGAGAGGGCTACACCTTC
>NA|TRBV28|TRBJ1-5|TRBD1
CASSRQGPSNQPQHF
TGTGCCAGCAGTAGACAGGGGCCTAGCAATCAGCCCCAGCATTTT
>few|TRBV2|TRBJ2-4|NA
CASSESGSKNIKYF
TGTGCCAGCAGTGAATCAGGGTCCAAAAACATTAAGTACTTC
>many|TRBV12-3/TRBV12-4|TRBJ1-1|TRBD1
CASSGRTGANTEAFF
TGTGCCAGCAGTGGGAGGACAGGTGCGAACACTGAAGCTTTCTTT
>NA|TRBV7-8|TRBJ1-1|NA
CASSLTSTEAFF
TGTGCCAGCAGCTTAACGAGCACTGAAGCTTTCTTT
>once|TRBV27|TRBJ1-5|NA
CASSLERAGQPQHF
TGTGCCAGCAGTTTAGAGAGGGCGGGTCAGCCCCAGCATTTT
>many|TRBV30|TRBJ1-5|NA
CAWSDSSNQPQHF
TGTGCCTGGAGCGACAGTAGCAATCAGCCCCAGCATTTT
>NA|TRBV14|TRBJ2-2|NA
CASSRLPWGSGELFF
TGTGCCAGCAGCCGCCTCCCGTGGGGTTCCGGGGAGCTGTTTTTT
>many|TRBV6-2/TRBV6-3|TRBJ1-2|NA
CASSYRLGEDPYGYTF
TGTGCCAGCAGTTACCGCCTGGGGGAAGACCCCTATGGCTACACCTTC
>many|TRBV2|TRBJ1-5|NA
CASSEAFQFQPQHF
TGTGCCAGCAGTGAGGCATTTCAGTTTCAGCCCCAGCATTTT
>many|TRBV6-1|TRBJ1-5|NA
CATEWRFTVGQPQHF
TGTGCCACCGAGTGGCGGTTCACTGTTGGTCAGCCCCAGCATTTT
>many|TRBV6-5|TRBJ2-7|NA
CASSYLRGWSYEQYF
TGTGCCAGCAGTTACTTGCGGGGATGGAGTTACGAGCAGTACTTC
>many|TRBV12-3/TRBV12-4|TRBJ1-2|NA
CASSLPDRLPSYGYTF
TGTGCCAGCAGTTTACCCGACAGACTTCCCTCCTATGGCTACACCTTC
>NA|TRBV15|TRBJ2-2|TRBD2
CATASGGATGELFF
TGTGCCACTGCCAGCGGGGGGGCCACCGGGGAGCTGTTTTTT
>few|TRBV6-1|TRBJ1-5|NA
CASSESGSLIQPQHF
TGTGCCAGCAGTGAATCGGGGTCCCTCATTCAGCCCCAGCATTTT
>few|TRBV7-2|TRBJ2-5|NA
CASSSVGGAQYF
TGTGCCAGCAGCTCAGTCGGTGGGGCCCAGTACTTC
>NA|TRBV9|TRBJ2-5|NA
CASSVHDEETQYF
TGTGCCAGCAGCGTCCATGATGAAGAGACCCAGTACTTC
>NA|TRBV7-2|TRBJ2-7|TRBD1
CASSVDRDGNEQYF
TGTGCCAGCAGCGTCGACAGGGATGGTAACGAGCAGTACTTC
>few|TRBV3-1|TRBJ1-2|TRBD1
CASTAKGGTGINGYTF
TGTGCCAGCACCGCCAAGGGCGGGACAGGGATTAATGGCTACACCTTC
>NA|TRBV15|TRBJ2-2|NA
CATSSGQHTGELFF
TGTGCCACCAGCAGTGGTCAGCACACCGGGGAGCTGTTTTTT
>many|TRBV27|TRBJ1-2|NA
CASSPGDTTNYGYTF
TGTGCCAGCAGTCCCGGGGACACCACTAACTATGGCTACACCTTC
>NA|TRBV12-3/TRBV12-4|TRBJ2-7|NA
CASSGPAGSYEQYF
TGTGCCAGCAGTGGACCCGCGGGGTCCTACGAGCAGTACTTC
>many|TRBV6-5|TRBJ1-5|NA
CASSSDSYQPQHF
TGTGCCAGCAGTTCCGACAGCTATCAGCCCCAGCATTTT
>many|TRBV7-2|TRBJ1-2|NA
CASSPLSSVGYTF
TGTGCCAGCAGCCCCCTGTCGTCAGTTGGCTACACCTTC
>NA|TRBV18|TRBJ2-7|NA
CASSDQIRGRDYEQYF
TGTGCCAGCTCTGACCAGATAAGGGGCAGGGACTACGAGCAGTACTTC
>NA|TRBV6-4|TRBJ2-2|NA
CASSAGQKSAGELFF
TGTGCCAGCAGTGCTGGGCAGAAAAGCGCCGGGGAGCTGTTTTTT
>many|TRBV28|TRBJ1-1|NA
CASTLGGNTEAFF
TGTGCCAGCACCCTCGGAGGGAACACTGAAGCTTTCTTT
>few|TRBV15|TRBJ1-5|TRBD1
CATSSEQGAGQPQHF
TGTGCCACCAGCAGTGAACAGGGGGCGGGACAGCCCCAGCATTTT
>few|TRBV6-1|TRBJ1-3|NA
CASGLGGKPIYF
TGTGCCAGCGGACTAGGGGGGAAACCCATATATTTT
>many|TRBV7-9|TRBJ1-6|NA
CASSLIRHERSFF
TGTGCCAGCAGCCTAATCCGTCATGAAAGGTCTTTTTTT
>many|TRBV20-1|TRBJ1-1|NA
CSASEFRDTEAFF
TGCAGTGCTAGCGAATTCAGGGACACTGAAGCTTTCTTT
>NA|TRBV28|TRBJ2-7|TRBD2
CSSGTELYEQYF
TGTTCCAGCGGGACTGAATTATACGAGCAGTACTTC
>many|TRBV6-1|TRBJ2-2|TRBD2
CASRTSWDTGELFF
TGTGCCAGCAGGACTAGCTGGGACACCGGGGAGCTGTTTTTT
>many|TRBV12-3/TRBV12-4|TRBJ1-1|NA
CASSREEVGTEAFF
TGTGCCAGCAGCCGTGAGGAAGTGGGGACTGAAGCTTTCTTT
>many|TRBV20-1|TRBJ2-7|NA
CSASDSKSYEQYF
TGCAGTGCCTCGGACAGTAAGAGCTACGAGCAGTACTTC
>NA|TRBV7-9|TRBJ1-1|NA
CASSAGERVNTEAFF
TGCGCCAGCAGCGCAGGGGAGAGGGTCAACACTGAAGCTTTCTTT
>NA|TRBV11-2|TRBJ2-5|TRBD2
CASSLGYLAGGPEETQYF
TGTGCCAGCAGCTTAGGGTACCTAGCGGGGGGGCCCGAGGAGACCCAGTACTTC
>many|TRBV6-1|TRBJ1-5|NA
CASSPKNPAGHGQPQHF
TGTGCCAGCAGCCCCAAAAACCCGGCAGGGCATGGTCAGCCCCAGCATTTT
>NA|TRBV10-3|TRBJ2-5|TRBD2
CAISGTSAETQYF
TGTGCCATCAGTGGCACTAGCGCTGAGACCCAGTACTTC
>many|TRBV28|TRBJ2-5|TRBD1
CAGGQGGEETQYF
TGTGCTGGGGGACAGGGGGGTGAAGAGACCCAGTACTTC
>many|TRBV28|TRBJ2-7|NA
CASERSIPYEQYF
TGTGCCAGCGAGCGCAGCATTCCCTACGAGCAGTACTTC
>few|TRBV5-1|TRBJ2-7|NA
CASSFEGGDYEQYF
TGCGCCAGCAGCTTCGAGGGGGGCGATTACGAGCAGTACTTC
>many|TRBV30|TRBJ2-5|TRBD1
CAWRRQGTETQYF
TGTGCCTGGAGAAGACAGGGTACCGAGACCCAGTACTTC
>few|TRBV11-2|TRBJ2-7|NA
CASSLRPRRSGSSYEQYF
TGTGCCAGCAGCTTAAGGCCTCGCAGGTCCGGGAGTTCCTACGAGCAGTACTTC
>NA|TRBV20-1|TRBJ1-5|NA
CSARDSRGFDQPQHF
TGCAGTGCTAGAGATTCGAGGGGATTTGATCAGCCCCAGCATTTT
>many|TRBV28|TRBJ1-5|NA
CASSSHREIGDQPQHF
TGTGCCAGCAGTTCTCACAGGGAGATTGGGGATCAGCCCCAGCATTTT
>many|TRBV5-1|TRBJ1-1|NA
CASSLRGDGTEAFF
TGCGCCAGCAGCTTGCGGGGCGACGGAACTGAAGCTTTCTTT